This T cell receptor (beta chain) was retrieved from a study of blood T cell repertoires in COVID-19. Study as a whole: Sample material is recorded as cDNA or gDNA derived from T cells, B-cell-depleted T cells, or PBMCs.

Assay used: immunoSEQ multiplex PCR; TCRdb lists only in-frame clones, some missing. The sample records approximately 350,000 clones, around four fifths being singletons. Per the germline V gene, CDR1 is MNHEY and CDR2 is SVGAGI. Trimming cost V 0 bases and J 6 bases, with 18 bases left between them. The CDR3 is 16 residues long. This clone has only one observation. Material for sequencing was PBMCs or T cells enriched from blood (not recorded which). The receptor was derived from a woman aged 50 to 60 who had recovered from COVID-19. V is TRBV6-5 and J is TRBJ2-7; D ambiguous. CDR3 in amino acids: CASSYSPDSYASEQYF. The CDR3 DNA is TGTGCCAGCAGTTACTCCCCCGATTCTTATGCCAGCGAGCAGTACTTC.